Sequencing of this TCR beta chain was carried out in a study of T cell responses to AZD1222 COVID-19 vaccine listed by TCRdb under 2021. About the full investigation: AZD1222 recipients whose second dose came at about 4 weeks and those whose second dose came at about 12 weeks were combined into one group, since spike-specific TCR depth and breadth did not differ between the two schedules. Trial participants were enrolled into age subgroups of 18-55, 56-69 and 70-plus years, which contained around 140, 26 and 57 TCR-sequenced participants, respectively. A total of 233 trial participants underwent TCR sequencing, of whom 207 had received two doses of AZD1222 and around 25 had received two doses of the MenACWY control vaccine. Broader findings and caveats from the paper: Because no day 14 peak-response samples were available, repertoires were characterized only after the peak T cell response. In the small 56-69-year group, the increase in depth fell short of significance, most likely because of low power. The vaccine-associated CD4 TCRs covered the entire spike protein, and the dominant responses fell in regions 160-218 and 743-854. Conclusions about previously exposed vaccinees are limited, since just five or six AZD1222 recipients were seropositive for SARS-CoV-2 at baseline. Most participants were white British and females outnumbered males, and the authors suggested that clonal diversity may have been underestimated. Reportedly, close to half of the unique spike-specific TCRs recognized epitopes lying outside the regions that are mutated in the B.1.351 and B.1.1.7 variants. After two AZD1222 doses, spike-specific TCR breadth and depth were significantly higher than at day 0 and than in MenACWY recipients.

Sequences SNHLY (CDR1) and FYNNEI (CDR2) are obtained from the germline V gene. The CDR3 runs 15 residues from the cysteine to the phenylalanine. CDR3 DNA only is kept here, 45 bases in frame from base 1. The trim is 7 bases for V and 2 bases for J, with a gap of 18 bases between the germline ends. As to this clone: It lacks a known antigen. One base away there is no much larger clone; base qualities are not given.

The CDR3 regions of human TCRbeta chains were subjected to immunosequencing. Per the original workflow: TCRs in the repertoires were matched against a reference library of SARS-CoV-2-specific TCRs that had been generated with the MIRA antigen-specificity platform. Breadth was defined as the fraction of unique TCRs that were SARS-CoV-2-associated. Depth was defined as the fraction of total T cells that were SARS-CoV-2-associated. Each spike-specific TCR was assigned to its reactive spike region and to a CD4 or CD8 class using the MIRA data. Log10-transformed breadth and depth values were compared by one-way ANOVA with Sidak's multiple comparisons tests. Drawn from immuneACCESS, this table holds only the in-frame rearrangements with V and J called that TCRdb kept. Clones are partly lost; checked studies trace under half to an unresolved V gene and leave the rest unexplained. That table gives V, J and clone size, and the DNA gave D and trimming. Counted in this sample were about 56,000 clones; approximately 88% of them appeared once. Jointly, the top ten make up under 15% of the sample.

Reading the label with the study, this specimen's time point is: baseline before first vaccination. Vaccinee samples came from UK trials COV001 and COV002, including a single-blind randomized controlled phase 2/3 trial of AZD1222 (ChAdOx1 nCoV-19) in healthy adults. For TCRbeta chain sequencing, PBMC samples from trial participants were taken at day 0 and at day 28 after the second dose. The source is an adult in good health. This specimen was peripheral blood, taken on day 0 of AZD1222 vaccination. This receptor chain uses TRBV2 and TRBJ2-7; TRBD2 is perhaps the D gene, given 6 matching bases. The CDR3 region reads CASTTEGGVTYEQYF. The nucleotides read TGTGCCAGCACCACCGAAGGAGGGGTAACCTACGAGCAGTACTTC.